This T cell receptor (beta chain) was captured in a study of vaccination and CD4 T cells after COVID-19. Study as a whole: Sampling post-COVID took place a median roughly 93 days after diagnosis (range 35 to 161). General study findings and limits: There were relatively few convalescent patients studied, and there were no early post-infection timepoints.

Turning to this clonotype: Its antigen is still unknown.

Cultured CD4+ T cell DNA underwent sequencing with the Oncomine TCR Beta short-read assay. TCRdb analysed the PCR reads with MiXCR anew, one entry per CDR3 protein. Here the sample spans 15,000 or so distinct CDR3 sequences, approximately 70% being singletons. As for treatment: roughly 10-day PBMC culture with coronavirus spike peptide pools or control peptides (ViraFEST assay). The sample taken for sequencing was CD4+ T cells from blood, cultured in vitro. The TCR sequence derives from a human donor who had recovered from COVID-19.

CDR3: CSLGGGNQPQHF. CDR3 DNA: TGCAGTCTCGGGGGCGGCAATCAGCCCCAGCATTTT. This chain links TRBV20-1 with TRBJ1-5; tentatively, D is TRBD1 (6 bases). The CDR3 length is 12 residues. Germline V gene sequence: CDR1 DFQATT, CDR2 SNEGSKA (reference sequence). V was cut by 8 bases and J by 2 bases, with 10 bases left in between.